This T cell receptor beta chain was captured in a study of chemoradiotherapy in HPV16-positive cancers. On the study more broadly: Candidate HPV-specific clones and shared TCR motifs came from a couple of HPV16-positive patients.

Samples were taken several times over chemoradiotherapy. The repertoire was sequenced with immunoSEQ multiplex PCR; TCRdb's copy has only in-frame clones and lacks some. The table shows approximately 50,000 clones, with around nine tenths occurring only once. This CDR3 comprises 12 residues. The receptor was derived from a human donor with HPV-associated anogenital cancer. The sequencing here drew on blood, taken from a patient who underwent chemoradiotherapy. The chain uses TRBV21-1 and TRBJ2-3. TRBV21-1 counts as a pseudogene. CDR3 protein: CASSKEADTQYF. CDR3 nucleotide sequence: TGTGCCAGCAGCAAAGAAGCAGATACGCAGTATTTT.